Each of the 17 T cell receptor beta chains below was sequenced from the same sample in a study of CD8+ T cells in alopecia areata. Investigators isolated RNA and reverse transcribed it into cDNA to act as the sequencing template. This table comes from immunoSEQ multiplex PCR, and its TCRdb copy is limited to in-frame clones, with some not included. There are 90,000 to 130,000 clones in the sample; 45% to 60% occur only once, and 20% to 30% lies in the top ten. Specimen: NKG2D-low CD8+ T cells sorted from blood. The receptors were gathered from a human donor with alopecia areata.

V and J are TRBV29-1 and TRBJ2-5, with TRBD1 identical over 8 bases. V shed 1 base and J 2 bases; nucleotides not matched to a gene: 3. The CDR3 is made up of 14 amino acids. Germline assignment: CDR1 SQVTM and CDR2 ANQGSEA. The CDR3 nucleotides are TGCAGCGTTGAAGGGAGGACAGGGCAAGAGACCCAGTACTTC. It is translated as CSVEGRTGQETQYF. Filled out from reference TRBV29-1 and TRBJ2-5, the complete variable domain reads SAVISQKPSRDICQRGTSLTIQCQVDSQVTMMFWYRQQPGQSLTLIATANQGSEATYESGFVIDKFPISRPNLTFSTLTVSNMSPEDSSIYLCSVEGRTGQETQYFGPGTRLLVL.

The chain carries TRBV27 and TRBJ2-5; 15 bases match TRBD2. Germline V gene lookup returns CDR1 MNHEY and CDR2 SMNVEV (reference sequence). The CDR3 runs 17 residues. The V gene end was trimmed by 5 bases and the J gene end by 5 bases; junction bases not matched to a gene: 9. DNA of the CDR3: TGTGCCAGCAGTCCCGGGACTAGCGGGAGGCAGGAGGAGACCCAGTACTTC. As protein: CASSPGTSGRQEETQYF.

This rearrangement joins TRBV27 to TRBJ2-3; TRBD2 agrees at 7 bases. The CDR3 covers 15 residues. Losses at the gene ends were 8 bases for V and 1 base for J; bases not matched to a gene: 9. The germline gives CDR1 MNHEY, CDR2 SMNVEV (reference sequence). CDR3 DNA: TGTGCCAGCCTTTCCCTAGCGGTTGGCACAGATACGCAGTATTTT. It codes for CASLSLAVGTDTQYF.

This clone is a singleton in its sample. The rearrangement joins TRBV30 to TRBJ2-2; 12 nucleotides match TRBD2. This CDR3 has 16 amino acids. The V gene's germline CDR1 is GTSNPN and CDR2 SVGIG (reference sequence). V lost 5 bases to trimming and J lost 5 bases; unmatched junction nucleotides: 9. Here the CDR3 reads CAWLFSGTSGTGELFF. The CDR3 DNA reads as TGTGCCTGGCTATTTTCGGGGACTAGCGGGACCGGGGAGCTGTTTTTT.

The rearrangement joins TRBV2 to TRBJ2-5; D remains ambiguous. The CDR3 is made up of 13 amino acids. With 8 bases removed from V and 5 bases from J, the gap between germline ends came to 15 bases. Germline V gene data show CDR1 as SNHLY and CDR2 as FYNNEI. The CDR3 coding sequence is TGTGCCAGCGACTCGGGCCGCATGGAGACCCAGTACTTC. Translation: CASDSGRMETQYF.

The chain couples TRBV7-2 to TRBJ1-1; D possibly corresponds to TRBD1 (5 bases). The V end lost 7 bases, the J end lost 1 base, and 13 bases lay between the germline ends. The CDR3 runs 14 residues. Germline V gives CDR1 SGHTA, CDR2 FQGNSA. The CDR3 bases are TGTGCCAGCACCGTTGGGGCCGGGAACACTGAAGCTTTCTTT. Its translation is CASTVGAGNTEAFF. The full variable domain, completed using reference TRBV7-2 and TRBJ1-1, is GAGVSQSPSNKVTEKGKDVELRCDPISGHTALYWYRQSLGQGLEFLIYFQGNSAPDKSGLPSDRFSAERTGGSVSTLTIQRTQQEDSAVYLCASTVGAGNTEAFFGQGTRLTVV.

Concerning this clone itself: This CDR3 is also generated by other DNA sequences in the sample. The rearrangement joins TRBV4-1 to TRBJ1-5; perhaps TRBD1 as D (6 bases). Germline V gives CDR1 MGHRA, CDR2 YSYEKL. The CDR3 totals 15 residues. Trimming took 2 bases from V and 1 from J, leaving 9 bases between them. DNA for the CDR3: TGCGCCAGCAGCCAACTTACAGGGAGCAATCAGCCCCAGCATTTT. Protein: CASSQLTGSNQPQHF.

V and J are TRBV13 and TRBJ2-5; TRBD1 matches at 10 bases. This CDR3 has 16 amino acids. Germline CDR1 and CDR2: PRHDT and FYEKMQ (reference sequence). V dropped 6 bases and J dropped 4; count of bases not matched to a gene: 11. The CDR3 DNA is TGTGCCAGCAGTCGCAGCGGGACAGGGGTGCCAGAGACCCAGTACTTC. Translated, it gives CASSRSGTGVPETQYF.

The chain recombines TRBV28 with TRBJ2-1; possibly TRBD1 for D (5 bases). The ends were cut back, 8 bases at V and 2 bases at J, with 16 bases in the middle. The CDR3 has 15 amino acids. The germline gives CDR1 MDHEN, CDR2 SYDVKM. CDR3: CASAYPGYTYNEQFF. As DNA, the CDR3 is TGTGCCAGCGCATATCCAGGGTACACCTACAATGAGCAGTTCTTC. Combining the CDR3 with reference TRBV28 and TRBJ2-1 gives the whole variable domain DVKVTQSSRYLVKRTGEKVFLECVQDMDHENMFWYRQDPGLGLRLIYFSYDVKMKEKGDIPEGYSVSREKKERFSLILESASTNQTSMYLCASAYPGYTYNEQFFGPGTRLTVL.

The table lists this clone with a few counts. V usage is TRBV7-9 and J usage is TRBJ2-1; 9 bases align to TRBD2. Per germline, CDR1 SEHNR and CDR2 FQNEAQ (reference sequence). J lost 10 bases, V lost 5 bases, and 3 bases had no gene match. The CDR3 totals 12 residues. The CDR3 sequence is CASSTSGPEQFF. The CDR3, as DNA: TGTGCCAGCAGCACTAGCGGGCCCGAGCAGTTCTTC.

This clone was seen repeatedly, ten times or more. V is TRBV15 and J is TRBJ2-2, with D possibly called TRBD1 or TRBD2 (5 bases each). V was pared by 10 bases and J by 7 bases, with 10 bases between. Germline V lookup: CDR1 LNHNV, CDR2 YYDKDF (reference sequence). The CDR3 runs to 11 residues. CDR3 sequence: CAIQGVGELFF. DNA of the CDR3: TGTGCCATTCAGGGAGTCGGGGAGCTGTTTTTT.

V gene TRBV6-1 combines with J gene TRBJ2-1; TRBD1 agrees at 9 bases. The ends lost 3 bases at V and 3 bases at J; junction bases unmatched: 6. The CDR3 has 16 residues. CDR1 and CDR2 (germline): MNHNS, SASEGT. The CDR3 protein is CASSDPGQGDYNEQFF. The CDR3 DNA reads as TGTGCCAGCAGTGATCCGGGACAGGGAGACTACAATGAGCAGTTCTTC.

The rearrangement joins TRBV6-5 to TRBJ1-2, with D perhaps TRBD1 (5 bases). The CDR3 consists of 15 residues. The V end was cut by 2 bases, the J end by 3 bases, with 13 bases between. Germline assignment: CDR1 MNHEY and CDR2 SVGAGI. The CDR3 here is CASSYGGGSDYGYTF. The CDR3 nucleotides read TGTGCCAGCAGTTACGGGGGGGGGTCGGACTATGGCTACACCTTC.

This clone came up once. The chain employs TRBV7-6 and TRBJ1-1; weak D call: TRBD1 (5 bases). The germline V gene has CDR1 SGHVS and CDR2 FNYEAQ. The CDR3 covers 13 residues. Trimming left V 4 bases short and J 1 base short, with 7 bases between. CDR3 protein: CASSSTGNTEAFF. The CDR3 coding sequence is TGTGCCAGCAGCTCCACAGGGAACACTGAAGCTTTCTTT.

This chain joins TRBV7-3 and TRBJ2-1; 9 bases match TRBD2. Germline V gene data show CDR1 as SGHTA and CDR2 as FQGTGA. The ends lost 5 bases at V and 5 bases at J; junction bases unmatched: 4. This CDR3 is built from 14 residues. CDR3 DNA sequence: TGTGCCAGCAGCCCTAGCGGGACCGACAATGAGCAGTTCTTC. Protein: CASSPSGTDNEQFF.

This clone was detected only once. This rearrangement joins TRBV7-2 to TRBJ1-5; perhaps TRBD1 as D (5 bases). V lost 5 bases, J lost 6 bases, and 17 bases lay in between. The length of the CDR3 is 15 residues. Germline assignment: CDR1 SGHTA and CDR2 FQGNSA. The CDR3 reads CASSPERRGGQPQHF. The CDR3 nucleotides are TGTGCCAGCAGCCCAGAGAGGAGGGGTGGTCAGCCCCAGCATTTT.

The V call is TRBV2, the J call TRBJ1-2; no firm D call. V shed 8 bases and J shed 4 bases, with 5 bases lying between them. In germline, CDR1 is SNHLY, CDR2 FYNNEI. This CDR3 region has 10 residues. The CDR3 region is CASWAYGYTF. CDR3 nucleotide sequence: TGTGCCAGCTGGGCCTATGGCTACACCTTC.